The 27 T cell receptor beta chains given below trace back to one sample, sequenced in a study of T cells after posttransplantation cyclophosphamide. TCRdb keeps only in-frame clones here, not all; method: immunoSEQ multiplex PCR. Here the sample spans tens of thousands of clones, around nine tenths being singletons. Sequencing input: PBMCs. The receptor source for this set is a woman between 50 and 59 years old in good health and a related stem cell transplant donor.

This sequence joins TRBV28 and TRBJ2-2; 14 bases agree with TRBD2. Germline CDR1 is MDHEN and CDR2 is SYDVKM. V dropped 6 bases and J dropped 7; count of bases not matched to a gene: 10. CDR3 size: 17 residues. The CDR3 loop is CASSCRGTSGSGGELFF. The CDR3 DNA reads TGTGCCAGCAGCTGCCGTGGGACTAGCGGGAGTGGCGGGGAGCTGTTTTTT.

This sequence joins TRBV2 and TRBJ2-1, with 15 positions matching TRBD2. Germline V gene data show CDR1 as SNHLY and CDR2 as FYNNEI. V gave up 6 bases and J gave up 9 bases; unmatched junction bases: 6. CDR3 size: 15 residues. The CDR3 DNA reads TGTGCCAGCAGCCACGGGACTAGCGGGGGGAGTGAGCAGTTCTTC. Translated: CASSHGTSGGSEQFF.

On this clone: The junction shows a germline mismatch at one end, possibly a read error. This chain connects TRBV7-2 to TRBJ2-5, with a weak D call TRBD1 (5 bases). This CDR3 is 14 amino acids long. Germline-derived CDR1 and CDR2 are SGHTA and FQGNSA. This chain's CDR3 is CASSLGQYQEAQYF. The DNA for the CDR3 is TGTGCCAGCAGCTTAGGACAGTATCAAGAGGCCCAGTACTTC. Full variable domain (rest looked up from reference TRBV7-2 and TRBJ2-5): GAGVSQSPSNKVTEKGKDVELRCDPISGHTALYWYRQSLGQGLEFLIYFQGNSAPDKSGLPSDRFSAERTGGSVSTLTIQRTQQEDSAVYLCASSLGQYQEAQYFGPGTRLLVL.

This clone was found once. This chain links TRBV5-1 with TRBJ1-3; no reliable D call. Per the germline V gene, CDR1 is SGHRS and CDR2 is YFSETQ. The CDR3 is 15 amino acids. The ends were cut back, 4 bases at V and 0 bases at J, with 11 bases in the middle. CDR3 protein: CASSQDPSSGNTIYF. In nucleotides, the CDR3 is TGCGCCAGCAGCCAAGATCCCAGCTCTGGAAACACCATATATTTT.

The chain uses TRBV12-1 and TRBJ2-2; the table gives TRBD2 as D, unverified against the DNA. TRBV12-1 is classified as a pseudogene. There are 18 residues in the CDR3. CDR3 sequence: CASSADIRNLAAAGELFF. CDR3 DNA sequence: TGTGCCAGCAGCGCCGATATCCGGAACCTAGCGGCCGCCGGGGAGCTGTTTTTT.

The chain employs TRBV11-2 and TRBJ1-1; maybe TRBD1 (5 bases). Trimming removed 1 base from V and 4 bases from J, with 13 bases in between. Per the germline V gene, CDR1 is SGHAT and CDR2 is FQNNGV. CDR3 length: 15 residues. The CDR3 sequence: CASSLVGGGLTEAFF. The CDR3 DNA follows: TGTGCCAGCAGCTTAGTGGGTGGGGGACTCACTGAAGCTTTCTTT.

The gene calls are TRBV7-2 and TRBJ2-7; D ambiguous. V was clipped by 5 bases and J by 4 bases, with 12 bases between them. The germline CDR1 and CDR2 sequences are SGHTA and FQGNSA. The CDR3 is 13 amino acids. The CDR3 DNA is TGTGCCAGCAGCCCCGGGTCCCTATACGAGCAGTACTTC. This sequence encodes CASSPGSLYEQYF.

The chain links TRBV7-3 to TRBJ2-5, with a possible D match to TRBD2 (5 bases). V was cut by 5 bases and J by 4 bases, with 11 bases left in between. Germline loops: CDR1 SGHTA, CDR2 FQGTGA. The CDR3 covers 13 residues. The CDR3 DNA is TGTGCCAGCAGCCCTACGGGGTCAGAGACCCAGTACTTC. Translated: CASSPTGSETQYF. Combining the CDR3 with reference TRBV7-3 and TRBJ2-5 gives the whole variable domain GAGVSQTPSNKVTEKGKYVELRCDPISGHTALYWYRQSLGQGPEFLIYFQGTGAADDSGLPNDRFFAVRPEGSVSTLKIQRTERGDSAVYLCASSPTGSETQYFGPGTRLLVL.

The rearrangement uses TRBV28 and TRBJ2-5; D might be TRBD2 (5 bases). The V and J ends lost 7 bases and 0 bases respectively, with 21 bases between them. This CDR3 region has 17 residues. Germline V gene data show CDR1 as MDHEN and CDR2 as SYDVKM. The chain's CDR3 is CASTPGGWEKYQETQYF. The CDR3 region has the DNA TGTGCCAGCACCCCCGGCGGGTGGGAGAAGTACCAAGAGACCCAGTACTTC.

This chain's CDR3 is CASSLPGQNTEAFF. CDR3 coding DNA: TGTGCCAGCAGTTTACCGGGACAGAACACTGAAGCTTTCTTT. J is TRBJ1-1 and V is TRBV28, with TRBD1 as a possible D gene (6 bases). Germline V gives CDR1 MDHEN, CDR2 SYDVKM. The CDR3 is 14 amino acids. Trimming removed 2 bases from V and 1 base from J, with 8 bases in between.

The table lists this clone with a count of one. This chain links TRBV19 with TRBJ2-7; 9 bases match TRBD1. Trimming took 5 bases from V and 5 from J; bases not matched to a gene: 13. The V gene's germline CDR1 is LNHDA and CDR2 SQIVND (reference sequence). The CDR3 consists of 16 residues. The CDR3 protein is CASSGGTGLGNNEQYF. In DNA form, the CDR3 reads TGTGCCAGTAGTGGAGGGACAGGGCTTGGGAATAACGAGCAGTACTTC.

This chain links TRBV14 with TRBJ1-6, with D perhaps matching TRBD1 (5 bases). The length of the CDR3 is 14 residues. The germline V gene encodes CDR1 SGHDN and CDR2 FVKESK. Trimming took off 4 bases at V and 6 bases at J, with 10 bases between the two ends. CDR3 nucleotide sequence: TGTGCCAGCAGCCCGGGACTTATTAATTCACCCCTCCACTTT. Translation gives CASSPGLINSPLHF.

CDR3 coding DNA: TGTGCCAGCAGCTTGGGTGGGCCGGCAGGGGCTACCTACAATGAGCAGTTCTTC. Translated: CASSLGGPAGATYNEQFF. The V call is TRBV5-4, the J call TRBJ2-1, with D possibly being TRBD1 (6 bases). Germline CDR1 SGHNT, CDR2 YYREEE (reference sequence). Trimming stripped 0 bases from V and 2 bases from J, with 18 bases between. This CDR3 has 18 amino acids.

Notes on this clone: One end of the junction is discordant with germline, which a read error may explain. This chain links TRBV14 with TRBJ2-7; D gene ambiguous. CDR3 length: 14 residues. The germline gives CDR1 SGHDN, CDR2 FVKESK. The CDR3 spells CASSPLQVINEQHF. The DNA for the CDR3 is TGTGCCAGCAGCCCGCTGCAGGTAATCAACGAGCAGCACTTC.

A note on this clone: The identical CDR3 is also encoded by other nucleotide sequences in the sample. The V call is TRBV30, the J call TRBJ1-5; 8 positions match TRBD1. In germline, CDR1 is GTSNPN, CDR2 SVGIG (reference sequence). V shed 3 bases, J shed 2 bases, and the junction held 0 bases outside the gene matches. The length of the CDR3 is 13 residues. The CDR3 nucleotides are TGTGCCTGGAGGGGACAGGGCAATCAGCCCCAGCATTTT. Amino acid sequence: CAWRGQGNQPQHF.

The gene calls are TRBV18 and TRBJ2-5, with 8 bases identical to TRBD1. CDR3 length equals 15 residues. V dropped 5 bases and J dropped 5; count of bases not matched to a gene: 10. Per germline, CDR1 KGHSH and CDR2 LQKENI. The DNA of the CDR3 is TGTGCCAGCTCATCAACGGCAGGGGGCCAGGAGACCCAGTACTTC. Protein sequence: CASSSTAGGQETQYF.

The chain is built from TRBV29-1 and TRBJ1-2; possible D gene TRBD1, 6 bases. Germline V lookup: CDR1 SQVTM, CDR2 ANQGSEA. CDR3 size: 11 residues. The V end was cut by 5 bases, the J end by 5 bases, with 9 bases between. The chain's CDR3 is CSVRTDYGYTF. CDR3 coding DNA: TGCAGCGTTCGGACAGATTATGGCTACACCTTC.

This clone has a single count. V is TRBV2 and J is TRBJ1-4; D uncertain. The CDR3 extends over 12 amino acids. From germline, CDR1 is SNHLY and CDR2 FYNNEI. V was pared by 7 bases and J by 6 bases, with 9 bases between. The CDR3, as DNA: TGTGCCAGCACCTTGGAGGATGAAAAACTGTTTTTT. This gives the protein CASTLEDEKLFF.

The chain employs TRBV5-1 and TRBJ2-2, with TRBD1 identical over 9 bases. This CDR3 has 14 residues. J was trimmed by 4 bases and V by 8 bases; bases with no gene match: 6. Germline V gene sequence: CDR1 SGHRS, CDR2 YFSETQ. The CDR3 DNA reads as TGCGCCAGTTCTCCGACAGGGGGCACCGGGGAGCTGTTTTTT. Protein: CASSPTGGTGELFF.

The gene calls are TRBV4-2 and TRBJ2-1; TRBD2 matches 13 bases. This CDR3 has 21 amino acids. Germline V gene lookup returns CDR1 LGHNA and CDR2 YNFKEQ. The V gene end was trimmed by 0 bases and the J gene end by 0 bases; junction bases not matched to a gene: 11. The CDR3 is CASSQDQFGTSGVSSYNEQFF. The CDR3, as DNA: TGTGCCAGCAGCCAAGATCAATTCGGGACTAGCGGGGTCAGCTCCTACAATGAGCAGTTCTTC.

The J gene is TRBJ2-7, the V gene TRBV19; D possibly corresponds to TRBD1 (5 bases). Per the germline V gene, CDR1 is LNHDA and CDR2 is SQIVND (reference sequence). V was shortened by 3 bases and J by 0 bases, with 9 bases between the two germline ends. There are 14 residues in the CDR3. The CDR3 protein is CASSIAQASYEQYF. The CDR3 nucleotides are TGTGCCAGTAGTATTGCACAGGCCTCCTACGAGCAGTACTTC.

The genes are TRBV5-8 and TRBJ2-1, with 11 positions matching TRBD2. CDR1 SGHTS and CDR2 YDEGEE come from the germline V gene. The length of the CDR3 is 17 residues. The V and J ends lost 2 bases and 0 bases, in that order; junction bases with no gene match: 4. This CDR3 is CASSFAGTSGSYNEQFF. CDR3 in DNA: TGTGCCAGCAGCTTCGCCGGGACTAGCGGCTCCTACAATGAGCAGTTCTTC.

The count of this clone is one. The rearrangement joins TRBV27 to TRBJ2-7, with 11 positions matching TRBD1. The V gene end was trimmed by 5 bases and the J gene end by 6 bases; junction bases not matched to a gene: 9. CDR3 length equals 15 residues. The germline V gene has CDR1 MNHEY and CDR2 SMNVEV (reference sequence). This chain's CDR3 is CASSLGTGGTSEQYF. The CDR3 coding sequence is TGTGCCAGCAGTCTAGGGACAGGGGGGACTAGCGAGCAGTACTTC.

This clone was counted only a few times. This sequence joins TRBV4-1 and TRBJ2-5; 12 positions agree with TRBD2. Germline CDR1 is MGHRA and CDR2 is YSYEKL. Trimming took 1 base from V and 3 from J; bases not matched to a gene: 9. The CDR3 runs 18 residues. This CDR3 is CASSQARASGGAKETQYF. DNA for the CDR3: TGCGCCAGCAGCCAAGCTCGGGCTAGCGGGGGGGCCAAAGAGACCCAGTACTTC.

The CDR3 is CASSLSSGRLNEQFF. The CDR3 DNA reads TGTGCCAGCAGCTTAAGTTCAGGCCGGCTGAATGAGCAGTTCTTC. This chain uses TRBV7-8 with TRBJ2-1; the D is unclear. The CDR3 runs to 15 residues. V shed 2 bases and J shed 7 bases, with 15 bases lying between them. Germline values: CDR1 SGHVS, CDR2 FQNEAQ.

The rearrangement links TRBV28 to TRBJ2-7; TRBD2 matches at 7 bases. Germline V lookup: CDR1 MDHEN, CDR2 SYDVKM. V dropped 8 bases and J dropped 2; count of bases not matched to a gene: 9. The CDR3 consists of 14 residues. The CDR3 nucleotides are TGTGCCAGCTGTGACCTAGCGGAGACCTACGAGCAGTACTTC. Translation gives CASCDLAETYEQYF.

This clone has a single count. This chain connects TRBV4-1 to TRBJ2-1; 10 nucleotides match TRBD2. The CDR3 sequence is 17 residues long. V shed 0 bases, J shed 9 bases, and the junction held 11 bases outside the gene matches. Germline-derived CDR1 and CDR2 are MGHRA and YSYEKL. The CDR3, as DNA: TGCGCCAGCAGCCAAGAGCTAGCGGGGGCCCTTGTGGGTGAGCAGTTCTTC. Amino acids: CASSQELAGALVGEQFF.